What follows are 20 T cell receptor beta chains derived from one specimen sequenced in a study of response to subunit inactivated influenza vaccine. In TCRdb, the RT-PCR reads were re-called with MiXCR into one record per CDR3 protein. The table has about 520,000 distinct CDR3 sequences, 25% seen once; the top ten hold 1.5% to 2%. The sample consisted of CD4+ T cells sorted from PBMCs, taken about 5 days after vaccination. These receptors came from a man over 45 who received an inactivated influenza vaccine.

V gene TRBV7-8 combines with J gene TRBJ2-5, with 11 bases aligning to TRBD1. The CDR3 is 15 amino acids. Germline trimming cut 6 bases from V and 5 bases from J; bases unmatched to any gene: 8. Germline-derived CDR1 and CDR2 are SGHVS and FQNEAQ. The chain's CDR3 is CASRSDRGPPETQYF. In nucleotides, the CDR3 is TGTGCCAGCAGATCGGACAGGGGGCCCCCTGAGACCCAGTACTTC. The variable domain in full, with the rest retrieved from reference TRBV7-8 and TRBJ2-5, is GAGVSQSPRYKVAKRGQDVALRCDPISGHVSLFWYQQALGQGPEFLTYFQNEAQLDKSGLPSDRFFAERPEGSVSTLKIQRTQQEDSAVYLCASRSDRGPPETQYFGPGTRLLVL.

This clonotype was seen more than once but under ten times. The chain's CDR3 is CATSASGRDEQFF. The DNA of the CDR3 is TGTGCCACCAGTGCTAGCGGGAGGGATGAGCAGTTCTTC. This chain uses TRBV24-1 with TRBJ2-1, with TRBD2 matching 12 bases. This CDR3 comprises 13 residues. V lost 5 bases and J lost 8; bases outside the gene matches: 0. Germline assignment: CDR1 KGHDR and CDR2 SFDVKD.

For this clonotype: A read error may explain this, as a much larger clone is one base away. The J gene is TRBJ2-1, the V gene TRBV28; D might be TRBD1 or TRBD2, each matching 5 bases. The V end lost 2 bases, the J end lost 5 bases, and 19 bases lay between the germline ends. The CDR3 extends over 17 amino acids. CDR1 is MDHEN and CDR2 is SYDVKM in the germline V gene. CDR3 sequence: CASSLSTRGARHNEQFF. The CDR3 nucleotides are TGTGCCAGCAGTTTAAGTACTCGAGGGGCACGACACAATGAGCAGTTCTTC.

The chain joins TRBV7-2 to TRBJ2-1, with D perhaps matching TRBD2 (7 bases). V was clipped by 1 base and J by 7 bases, with 14 bases between them. Per germline, CDR1 SGHTA and CDR2 FQGNSA. CDR3 length equals 15 residues. The CDR3 sequence is CASSLGGGPWNEQFF. The CDR3 bases are TGTGCCAGCAGCTTAGGGGGGGGGCCATGGAATGAGCAGTTCTTC.

This clonotype came up a few times. The chain couples TRBV10-3 to TRBJ1-5; 7 bases fit TRBD1. Germline CDR1 reads ENHRY; CDR2 reads SYGVKD. The ends lost 11 bases at V and 7 bases at J; junction bases unmatched: 23. The CDR3 is made up of 17 amino acids. CDR3 DNA sequence: TGTGCCTCTACGCCCGGGACAGCGCGTACCCAGGACCAGCCCCAGCATTTT. Protein: CASTPGTARTQDQPQHF.

The chain combines TRBV20-1 with TRBJ2-3, with no clear D. The CDR3 extends over 14 amino acids. Per germline, CDR1 DFQATT and CDR2 SNEGSKA (reference sequence). V gave up 6 bases and J gave up 7 bases, with 20 bases separating them. The CDR3 protein is CSASEHLGLYTQYF. DNA of the CDR3: TGCAGTGCAAGCGAGCATCTAGGGCTTTATACGCAGTATTTT.

This clonotype was counted between two and nine times. The chain has TRBV10-2 and TRBJ2-3; D gene ambiguous. Trimming took off 10 bases at V and 2 bases at J, with 19 bases between the two ends. Germline V gives CDR1 WSHSY, CDR2 SAAADI. The length of the CDR3 is 15 residues. CDR3: CATTRSYPNTDTQYF. For the CDR3, the DNA is TGCGCCACAACCCGGTCTTACCCTAACACAGATACGCAGTATTTT.

This clonotype has more than one count but fewer than ten. The rearrangement links TRBV5-1 to TRBJ2-3; no clear D gene. The CDR3 runs 14 residues. V lost 2 bases, J lost 3 bases, and 10 bases lay in between. Germline V gives CDR1 SGHRS, CDR2 YFSETQ. For the CDR3, the DNA is TGCGCCAGCAGCTTAGCAGCTTATACAGATACGCAGTATTTT. Protein: CASSLAAYTDTQYF.

This rearrangement joins TRBV5-6 to TRBJ2-7, with D possibly matching TRBD1 (6 bases). Germline CDR1 and CDR2: SGHDT and YYEEEE. CDR3 length equals 15 residues. V was cut by 2 bases and J by 1 base, with 13 bases left in between. This CDR3 reads CASSLRTALSYEQYF. The DNA for the CDR3 is TGTGCCAGCAGCTTACGGACAGCCCTTTCCTACGAGCAGTACTTC.

This clonotype was seen a few times. The rearrangement links TRBV9 to TRBJ2-2; D tentatively reads TRBD1 or TRBD2 (5 bases each). Germline V lookup: CDR1 SGDLS, CDR2 YYNGEE. V dropped 0 bases and J dropped 2 bases, with 8 bases sitting between them. The CDR3 runs 15 residues. CDR3 loop: CASSVGGVNTGELFF. CDR3 DNA: TGTGCCAGCAGCGTAGGAGGGGTTAACACCGGGGAGCTGTTTTTT.

This clonotype was seen a few times. The V gene is TRBV6-2 or TRBV6-3, the J gene TRBJ2-5; D tentatively reads TRBD1 or TRBD2 (6 bases each). The V end was cut by 8 bases, the J end by 9 bases, with 16 bases between. This CDR3 spans 12 amino acids. Germline loops: CDR1 MNHEY, CDR2 SVGEGT. CDR3 DNA: TGTGCCAGCGCGTCGGGGGCGTTGTCCCAGTACTTC. Protein: CASASGALSQYF.

V usage is TRBV12-3 or TRBV12-4 and J usage is TRBJ2-2, with TRBD2 identical over 12 bases. The CDR3 loop spans 17 amino acids. With V trimmed by 3 bases and J by 1 base, 3 bases remained unmatched. CDR3 bases: TGTGCCAGCAGTTTTTCTAGCGGGGGGGTGAACACCGGGGAGCTGTTTTTT. Translation: CASSFSSGGVNTGELFF.

This clonotype was seen more than once but under ten times. The chain uses TRBV20-1 and TRBJ2-2, with 11 bases lining up with TRBD2. J gave up 7 bases and V 0 bases, and 7 bases lay outside the gene matches. The germline V gene encodes CDR1 DFQATT and CDR2 SNEGSKA (reference sequence). This CDR3 has 16 residues. The CDR3, as DNA: TGCAGTGCTAGAGATGTAACTAGCGGGAGAGTCGGGGAGCTGTTTTTT. As protein: CSARDVTSGRVGELFF.

In this sample, this clonotype turned up a few times. The V call is TRBV7-2, the J call TRBJ1-6, with D perhaps matching TRBD1 (5 bases). Germline CDR1 reads SGHTA; CDR2 reads FQGNSA. The CDR3 spans 14 residues. Trimming took off 2 bases at V and 13 bases at J, with 15 bases between the two ends. The CDR3 loop is CASSLSVGPTPLHF. DNA for the CDR3: TGTGCCAGCAGCTTATCTGTGGGACCAACTCCCCTCCACTTT. The whole variable domain, filled in from reference TRBV7-2 and TRBJ1-6, reads GAGVSQSPSNKVTEKGKDVELRCDPISGHTALYWYRQSLGQGLEFLIYFQGNSAPDKSGLPSDRFSAERTGGSVSTLTIQRTQQEDSAVYLCASSLSVGPTPLHFGNGTRLTVT.

The chain joins TRBV7-8 to TRBJ2-5; D call uncertain. The CDR3 consists of 15 residues. The V gene lost 0 bases and the J gene lost 5 bases, with 13 bases spanning the gap. In germline, CDR1 is SGHVS, CDR2 FQNEAQ. The CDR3 sequence is CASSLALNVFETQYF. The CDR3 DNA reads TGTGCCAGCAGCTTAGCTCTTAATGTCTTCGAGACCCAGTACTTC. Full variable domain (outside the CDR3, taken from reference TRBV7-8 and TRBJ2-5): GAGVSQSPRYKVAKRGQDVALRCDPISGHVSLFWYQQALGQGPEFLTYFQNEAQLDKSGLPSDRFFAERPEGSVSTLKIQRTQQEDSAVYLCASSLALNVFETQYFGPGTRLLVL.

In its sample, this clonotype was seen a few times. The V gene is TRBV28, the J gene TRBJ2-7, with 10 bases identical to TRBD2. The ends lost 4 bases at V and 2 bases at J; junction bases unmatched: 11. Germline V gives CDR1 MDHEN, CDR2 SYDVKM. The CDR3 runs 17 residues. The CDR3 loop reads CASSSPRGLAVTYEQYF. The CDR3 bases are TGTGCCAGCAGTTCACCGCGCGGACTAGCGGTAACCTACGAGCAGTACTTC.

A few counts support this clonotype. The CDR3 loop is CASSGKDSNQPQHF. CDR3 bases: TGTGCCAGCTCCGGGAAAGATAGCAATCAGCCCCAGCATTTT. The chain joins TRBV18 to TRBJ1-5, with D unresolved. Germline assignment: CDR1 KGHSH and CDR2 LQKENI. Trimming pared 6 bases from V and 0 bases from J, leaving 9 bases between. The CDR3 sequence is 14 residues long.

Ten or more counts support this clonotype. The chain is built from TRBV9 and TRBJ1-3; no firm D call. Germline CDR1 and CDR2: SGDLS and YYNGEE. The CDR3 consists of 18 residues. Deletions cut 0 bases from V and 4 bases from J, with 20 bases between. The CDR3 loop reads CASSVGVGERYRGNTIYF. For the CDR3, the DNA is TGTGCCAGCAGCGTAGGAGTCGGCGAACGGTATCGGGGAAACACCATATATTTT.

The chain combines TRBV5-1 with TRBJ2-5; a weak D match, TRBD1 (5 bases). The V gene lost 4 bases and the J gene lost 2 bases, with 12 bases spanning the gap. Germline V gene data show CDR1 as SGHRS and CDR2 as YFSETQ. The CDR3 runs to 14 residues. The CDR3 sequence: CASSPDSVQETQYF. Here the CDR3 DNA reads TGCGCCAGCAGCCCCGACAGTGTGCAAGAGACCCAGTACTTC.

The rearrangement uses TRBV27 and TRBJ1-5, with D perhaps TRBD1 (6 bases). V lost 6 bases, J lost 9 bases, and 15 bases lay in between. The CDR3 spans 13 residues. Germline CDR1 is MNHEY and CDR2 is SMNVEV (reference sequence). The CDR3 loop reads CASRRTASGPQHF. For the CDR3, the DNA is TGTGCCAGCAGACGGACAGCCAGTGGGCCCCAGCATTTT.